This TCR beta chain was found in a study of regulatory T cells in long-lasting Graves disease. HTBI primers from iRepertoire and Arm-PCR of CDR3 regions yielded the TCR beta libraries. MiXCR was run by TCRdb on the multiplex PCR reads, yielding one entry per CDR3 protein. The sample holds about 560,000 distinct CDR3 sequences, roughly 15% seen once. CDR1 is WSHSY, CDR2 SAAADI, per germline. The V segment lost 5 bases and the J segment 0 bases; nucleotides outside the gene matches: 7. The CDR3 runs to 15 residues. Sample time point: newly diagnosed GD, antithyroid drugs for less than 3 months. RNA from PBMCs was the source of the TCR library. These data were likewise used in another study, on T cells in Graves' hyperthyroidism and ophthalmopathy.

Sequenced material: peripheral blood mononuclear cells (PBMCs), taken at new diagnosis, from a patient treated with antithyroid drugs. This clonotype originated in a man between 18 and 35 years old with Graves disease. V and J are TRBV10-2 and TRBJ2-7, with 7 bases aligning to TRBD1. CDR3 in amino acids: CASSPRTGDSYEQYF. DNA for the CDR3: TGCGCCAGCAGTCCCAGGACAGGAGACTCCTACGAGCAGTACTTC.